Sequencing of this TCR beta chain was carried out in a study of blood T cell repertoires in COVID-19. Whole-study context: T cells, B-cell-depleted T cells, or PBMCs provided the cDNA or gDNA that served as material.

The V segment lost 3 bases and the J segment 11 bases; nucleotides outside the gene matches: 7. CDR1 is WSHSY, CDR2 SAAADI, per germline. The CDR3 contains 15 residues. Here immunoSEQ multiplex PCR was the method, and the copy in TCRdb shows in-frame clones only, minus some. The profile shows about 270,000 clones, about 90% of them singletons. Sequencing input: peripheral blood. The chain links TRBV10-2 to TRBJ2-1; 13 nucleotides align to TRBD2. The origin of this receptor is a woman under 40 with COVID-19, enrolled during active disease. Here the CDR3 reads CASSDGLAGDPQQFF. In DNA, the CDR3 is TGCGCCAGCAGTGATGGACTAGCGGGGGACCCCCAGCAGTTCTTC.